The rows below give T cell receptor beta chains drawn from one sample of a study of control samples from healthy donors and cancer patients. Data came from immunoSEQ multiplex PCR; TCRdb stores just in-frame clones and leaves some out. The data contain 200,000 to 250,000 clones, 90% to 95% of them singletons. Sequenced material: blood. These receptors originate from a man in his fifties in good health. Both conserved end residues are part of each CDR3. D genes are given only for firm matches. Rows may omit the clone size; those that give it use once, few, many or a size class.

CASSLGARYGYTF,TGTGCCAGCAGTTTAGGGGCGAGGTATGGCTACACCTTC,NA,NA,TRBJ1-2,TRBV28
CASSLVGAGEKLFF,TGTGCCAGCAGCTTAGTGGGGGCCGGGGAAAAACTGTTTTTT,NA,NA,TRBJ1-4,TRBV7-9
CASSARGGDQETQYF,TGTGCCAGCAGCGCCCGCGGGGGGGACCAAGAGACCCAGTACTTC,NA,TRBD2,TRBJ2-5,TRBV5-4
CASSPAWREETQYF,TGTGCCAGCAGCCCCGCCTGGCGTGAGGAGACCCAGTACTTC,NA,NA,TRBJ2-5,TRBV7-2
CASSLLGISGNTIYF,TGCGCCAGCAGCTTGCTAGGGATCTCTGGAAACACCATATATTTT,few,NA,TRBJ1-3,TRBV5-1
CASSFQGNYGYTF,TGTGCCAGCAGCTTTCAGGGTAACTATGGCTACACCTTC,NA,NA,TRBJ1-2,TRBV7-2
CASSLHRAGTGELFF,TGCGCCAGCAGCTTGCACAGGGCGGGCACCGGGGAGCTGTTTTTT,NA,NA,TRBJ2-2,TRBV5-1
CASTTDGISGNTIYF,TGCGCCAGCACCACGGACGGCATCTCTGGAAACACCATATATTTT,NA,NA,TRBJ1-3,TRBV5-1
CASSLSGTGGNSPLHF,TGCGCCAGCAGCTTATCCGGGACAGGGGGCAATTCACCCCTCCACTTT,NA,TRBD1,TRBJ1-6,TRBV5-1
CAISESGRLNSPLHF,TGTGCCATCAGTGAGTCTGGCAGATTAAATTCACCCCTCCACTTT,NA,NA,TRBJ1-6,TRBV10-3
CASSSQGINIQYF,TGTGCCAGCAGTTCTCAGGGGATCAACATTCAGTACTTC,NA,NA,TRBJ2-4,TRBV28
CASSPSGDRGTGELFF,TGTGCCAGCTCGCCCTCAGGGGATCGAGGCACCGGGGAGCTGTTTTTT,once,NA,TRBJ2-2,TRBV18
CAWSQMNTEAFF,TGTGCCTGGAGCCAGATGAACACTGAAGCTTTCTTT,NA,NA,TRBJ1-1,TRBV30
CASRAAGASYEQYF,TGTGCCAGCCGCGCCGCGGGGGCTTCCTACGAGCAGTACTTC,NA,NA,TRBJ2-7,TRBV3-1/TRBV3-2
CASSPRGQGGTEKNEQFF,TGCGCCAGCAGCCCTAGGGGTCAGGGGGGGACAGAGAAAAATGAGCAGTTCTTC,NA,NA,TRBJ2-1,TRBV5-1
CASSFLGGGNQPQHF,TGTGCCAGCAGCTTCCTGGGGGGAGGCAATCAGCCCCAGCATTTT,NA,NA,TRBJ1-5,TRBV11-2
CASSRGLAKNIQYF,TGTGCCAGCAGCCGGGGACTAGCCAAAAACATTCAGTACTTC,NA,NA,TRBJ2-4,TRBV14
CASSLRDMNSPLHF,TGCGCCAGCAGCTTGCGGGACATGAATTCACCCCTCCACTTT,once,NA,TRBJ1-6,TRBV5-1
CASSLGGDTGELFF,TGCGCCAGCAGCTTGGGAGGGGACACCGGGGAGCTGTTTTTT,NA,NA,TRBJ2-2,TRBV5-1
CASSLDQGLEGNQPQHF,TGTGCCAGCAGCTTAGATCAAGGGCTAGAAGGCAATCAGCCCCAGCATTTT,NA,NA,TRBJ1-5,TRBV11-3